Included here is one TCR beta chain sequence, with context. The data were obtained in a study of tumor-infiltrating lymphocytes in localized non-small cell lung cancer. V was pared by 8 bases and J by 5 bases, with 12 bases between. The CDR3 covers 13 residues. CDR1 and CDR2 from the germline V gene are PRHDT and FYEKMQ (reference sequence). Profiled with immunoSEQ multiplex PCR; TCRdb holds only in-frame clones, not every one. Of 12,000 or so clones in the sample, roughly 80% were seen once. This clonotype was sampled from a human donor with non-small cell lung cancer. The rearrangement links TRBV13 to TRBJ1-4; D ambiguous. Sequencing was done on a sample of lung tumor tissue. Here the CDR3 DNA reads TGTGCCAGCCGCCCTCGGGCGAATGAAAAACTGTTTTTT. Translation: CASRPRANEKLFF.